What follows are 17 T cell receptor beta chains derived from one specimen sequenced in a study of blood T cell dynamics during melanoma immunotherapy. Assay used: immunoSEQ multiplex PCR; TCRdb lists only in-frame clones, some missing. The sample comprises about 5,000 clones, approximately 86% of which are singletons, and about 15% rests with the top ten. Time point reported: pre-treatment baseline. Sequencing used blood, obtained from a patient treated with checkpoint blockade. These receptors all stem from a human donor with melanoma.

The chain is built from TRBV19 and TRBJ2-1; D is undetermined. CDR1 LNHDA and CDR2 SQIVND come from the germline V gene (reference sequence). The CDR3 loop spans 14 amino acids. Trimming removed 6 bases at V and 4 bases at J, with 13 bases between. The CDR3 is CASSHEDGYNEQFF. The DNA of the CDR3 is TGTGCCAGTAGCCATGAAGACGGTTACAATGAGCAGTTCTTC.

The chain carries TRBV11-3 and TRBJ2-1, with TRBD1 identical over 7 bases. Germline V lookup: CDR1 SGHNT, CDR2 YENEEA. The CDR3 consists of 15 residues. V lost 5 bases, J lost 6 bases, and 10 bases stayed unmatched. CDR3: CASSAQTGSPNEQFF. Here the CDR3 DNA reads TGTGCCAGCAGCGCCCAGACAGGGTCTCCCAATGAGCAGTTCTTC. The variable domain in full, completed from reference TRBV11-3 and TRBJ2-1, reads EAGVVQSPRYKIIEKKQPVAFWCNPISGHNTLYWYLQNLGQGPELLIRYENEEAVDDSQLPKDRFSAERLKGVDSTLKIQPAELGDSAVYLCASSAQTGSPNEQFFGPGTRLTVL.

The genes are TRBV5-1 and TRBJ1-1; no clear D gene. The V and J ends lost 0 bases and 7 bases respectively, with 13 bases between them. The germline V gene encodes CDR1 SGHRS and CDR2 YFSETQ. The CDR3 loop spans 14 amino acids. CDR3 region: CASSLDRPTGEAFF. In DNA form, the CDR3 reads TGCGCCAGCAGCTTGGATAGACCGACGGGTGAAGCTTTCTTT.

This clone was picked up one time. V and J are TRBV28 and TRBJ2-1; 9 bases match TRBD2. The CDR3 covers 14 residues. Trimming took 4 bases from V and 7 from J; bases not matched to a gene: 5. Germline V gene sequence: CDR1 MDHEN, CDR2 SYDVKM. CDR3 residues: CASSSYSGGNEQFF. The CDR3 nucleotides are TGTGCCAGCAGTTCATATAGCGGGGGAAATGAGCAGTTCTTC.

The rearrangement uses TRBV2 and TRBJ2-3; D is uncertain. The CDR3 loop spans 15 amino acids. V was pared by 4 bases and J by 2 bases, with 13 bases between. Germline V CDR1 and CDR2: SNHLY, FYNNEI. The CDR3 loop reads CASSGVGLPTDTQYF. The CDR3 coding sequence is TGTGCCAGCAGTGGGGTGGGCCTCCCCACAGATACGCAGTATTTT.

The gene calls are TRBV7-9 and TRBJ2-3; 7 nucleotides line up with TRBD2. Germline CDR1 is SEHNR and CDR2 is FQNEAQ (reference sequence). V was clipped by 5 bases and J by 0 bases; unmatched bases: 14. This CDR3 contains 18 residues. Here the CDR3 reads CASSPLVWPGLSTDTQYF. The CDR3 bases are TGTGCCAGCAGCCCATTAGTTTGGCCGGGACTAAGCACAGATACGCAGTATTTT.

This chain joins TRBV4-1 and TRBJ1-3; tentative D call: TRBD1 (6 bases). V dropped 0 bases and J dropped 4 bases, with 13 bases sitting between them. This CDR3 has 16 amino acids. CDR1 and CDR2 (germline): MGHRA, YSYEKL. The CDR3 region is CASSQDRGSAGNTIYF. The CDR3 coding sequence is TGCGCCAGCAGCCAAGATAGGGGGTCGGCGGGAAACACCATATATTTT.

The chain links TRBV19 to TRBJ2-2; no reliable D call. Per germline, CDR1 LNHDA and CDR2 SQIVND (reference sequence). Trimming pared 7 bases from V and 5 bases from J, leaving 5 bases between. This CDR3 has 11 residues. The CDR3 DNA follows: TGTGCCAGTATGTTTACCGGGGAGCTGTTTTTT. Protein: CASMFTGELFF.

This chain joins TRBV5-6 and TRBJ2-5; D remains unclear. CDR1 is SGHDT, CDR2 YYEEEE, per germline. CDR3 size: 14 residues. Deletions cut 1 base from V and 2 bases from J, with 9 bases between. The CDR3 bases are TGTGCCAGCAGCTTGAGTGGTGTTCAAGAGACCCAGTACTTC. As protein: CASSLSGVQETQYF.

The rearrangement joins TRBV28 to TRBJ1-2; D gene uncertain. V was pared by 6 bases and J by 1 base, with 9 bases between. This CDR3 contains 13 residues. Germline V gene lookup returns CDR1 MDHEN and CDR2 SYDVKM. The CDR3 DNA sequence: TGTGCCAGCAGCCGGGATAGTAACTATGGCTACACCTTC. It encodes CASSRDSNYGYTF.

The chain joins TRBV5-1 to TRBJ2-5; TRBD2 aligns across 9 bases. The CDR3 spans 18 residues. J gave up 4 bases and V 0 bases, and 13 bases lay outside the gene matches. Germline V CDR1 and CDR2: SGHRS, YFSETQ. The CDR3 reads CASSLAVLAGAPLETQYF. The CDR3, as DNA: TGCGCCAGCAGCTTGGCCGTATTAGCGGGAGCTCCCCTAGAGACCCAGTACTTC.

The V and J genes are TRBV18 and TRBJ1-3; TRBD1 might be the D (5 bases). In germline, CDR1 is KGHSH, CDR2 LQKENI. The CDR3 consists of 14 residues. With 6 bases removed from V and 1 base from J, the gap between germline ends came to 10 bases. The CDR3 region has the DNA TGTGCCAGCTCCCCTAGACAGTCTGGAAACACCATATATTTT. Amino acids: CASSPRQSGNTIYF.

The CDR3 here is CASSLGTGNYGYTF. Here the CDR3 DNA reads TGCGCCAGCAGCTTGGGGACAGGGAACTATGGCTACACCTTC. The chain carries TRBV5-1 and TRBJ1-2; 8 bases are shared with TRBD1. The germline V gene has CDR1 SGHRS and CDR2 YFSETQ. V trimming: 0 bases; J trimming: 2 bases; junction bases outside the gene matches: 0. This CDR3 contains 14 residues.

The CDR3 protein is CASSFGRGPNEQYF. The CDR3, as DNA: TGTGCCAGCAGCTTTGGCAGGGGGCCAAACGAGCAGTACTTC. V usage is TRBV7-2 and J usage is TRBJ2-7, with TRBD1 matching 8 bases. The V and J ends lost 3 bases and 5 bases, in that order; junction bases with no gene match: 6. This CDR3 has 14 residues. CDR1 and CDR2 from the germline V gene are SGHTA and FQGNSA.

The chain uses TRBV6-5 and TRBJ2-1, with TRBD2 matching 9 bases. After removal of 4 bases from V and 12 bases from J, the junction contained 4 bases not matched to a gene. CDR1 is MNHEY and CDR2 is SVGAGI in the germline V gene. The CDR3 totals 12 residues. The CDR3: CASSFAGGGQFF. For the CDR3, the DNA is TGTGCCAGCAGTTTTGCGGGAGGGGGGCAGTTCTTC.

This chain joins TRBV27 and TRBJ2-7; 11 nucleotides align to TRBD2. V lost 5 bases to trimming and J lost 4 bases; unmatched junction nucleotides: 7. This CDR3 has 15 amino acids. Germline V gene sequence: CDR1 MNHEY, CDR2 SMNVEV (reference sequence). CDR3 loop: CASSPGTSGPYEQYF. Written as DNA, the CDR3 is TGTGCCAGCAGTCCCGGGACTAGCGGCCCTTACGAGCAGTACTTC.

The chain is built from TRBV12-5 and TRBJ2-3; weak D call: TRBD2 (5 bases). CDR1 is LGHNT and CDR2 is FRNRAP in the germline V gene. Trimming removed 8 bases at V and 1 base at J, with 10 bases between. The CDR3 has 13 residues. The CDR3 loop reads CASTRDGTDTQYF. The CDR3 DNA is TGTGCTAGTACACGGGATGGCACAGATACGCAGTATTTT.